This T cell receptor beta chain is drawn from a study of long-term antiretroviral therapy in people with HIV. Sequencing relied on immunoSEQ assay v3.0, run at survey level. Profiling relied on immunoSEQ multiplex PCR, and the TCRdb table lists in-frame clones only, not all of them. The sample gives about 33,000 clones, 60% to 85% of which show up once; under 8.5% is in the top ten. Trimming at V came to 4 bases and at J to 2 bases, leaving 9 bases not matched to a gene. Germline V lookup: CDR1 SGDLS, CDR2 YYNGEE. This CDR3 contains 16 residues. The chain uses TRBV9 and TRBJ1-3, with 7 positions matching TRBD1. The clonotype comes from a woman aged 45-65 years with HIV. Material: unsorted PBMCs, obtained 2 years after starting antiretroviral therapy. The CDR3, as DNA: TGTGCCAGCAGCACCAGACAGGGTTTAGCTGGAAACACCATATATTTT. Translating it yields CASSTRQGLAGNTIYF.